The present T cell receptor beta chain was sequenced within a study of cytotoxic CD8 clonotypes in ibrutinib-treated CLL. Study background: More than 9 relapsed/refractory, more than 14 treatment-naive; under 18 IGHV unmutated. Partial responses numbered some 24 and complete responses 2; after a median about 68 months, about 15 stayed remitted and some twelve progressed. Study-wide points: Contraction or stability on treatment was seen for public clonotypes, which were uncommon.

TCR beta libraries used roughly 1.9 micrograms of DNA from cryopreserved PBMCs. About this clone itself: Its specificity is unknown.

V lost 0 bases and J 0 bases, leaving 7 bases between the germline ends. The CDR3 has 15 residues. The germline CDR1 and CDR2 sequences are SGHRS and YFSETQ. The data were produced by immunoSEQ multiplex PCR, yet TCRdb's version contains in-frame clones alone and is incomplete. Counted here are around 70,000 clones, approximately 80% occurring once; the ten biggest clones make up roughly 8%. This clonotype was sampled from a human donor with chronic lymphocytic leukemia. The sequenced sample was PBMCs, obtained at disease progression, from a patient treated with ibrutinib. The genes are TRBV5-1 and TRBJ1-3; unclear D gene. The CDR3 spells CASSLGSASGNTIYF. The CDR3 DNA reads TGCGCCAGCAGCTTGGGGAGCGCCTCTGGAAACACCATATATTTT. The variable domain in full, completed from reference TRBV5-1 and TRBJ1-3, reads KAGVTQTPRYLIKTRGQQVTLSCSPISGHRSVSWYQQTPGQGLQFLFEYFSETQRNKGNFPGRFSGRQFSNSRSEMNVSTLELGDSALYLCASSLGSASGNTIYFGEGSWLTVV.